This TCR beta chain stems from a study of blood T cell repertoires in COVID-19. Background on the study: Sources were T cells, B-cell-depleted T cells, or PBMCs; the material itself was cDNA or gDNA.

Self-reported history from a screening survey and questionnaire set each donor's cohort. Recovered Cohort 3 donors showed two negative PCRs, clearance, or symptom resolution. A few counts support this clone. In the authors' methods: Amplified reference gene primers provided the basis for estimating nucleated cell counts. Sequencing used immunoSEQ multiplex PCR; TCRdb keeps in-frame clones, though not all of them. The DNA was the basis for D and trimming; V, J and clone size are from that table. The sample has just over 350,000 clones; roughly 87% are singletons. The CDR3 is 12 residues long. V lost 2 bases and J 4 bases, leaving 4 bases between the germline ends. Germline V lookup: CDR1 SEHNR, CDR2 FQNEAQ (reference sequence).

The source is a woman in her thirties who had recovered from COVID-19. Sequencing used PBMCs or T cells enriched from blood (not recorded which). V gene TRBV7-9 combines with J gene TRBJ2-3; D gene ambiguous. The CDR3 loop is CASSLSADTQYF. The CDR3 DNA follows: TGTGCCAGCAGCTTATCGGCAGATACGCAGTATTTT.